A selection of T cell receptor beta chains follows, all from one sample in a study of blood T cells in healthy people across ages. MiXCR was run by TCRdb on the 5' RACE reads, yielding one entry per CDR3 protein. This sample has about 1.6 million distinct CDR3 sequences, with about 35% found just once. Sequenced material: blood. The receptor source for this set is a woman aged 25-40 years in good health. CDR3s include the opening cysteine and the closing phenylalanine or tryptophan.

cdr3_aa j_call v_call
CASSDHVGSQNQETQYF TRBJ2-5 TRBV25-1
CSARGGGAISSYGYTF TRBJ1-2 TRBV20-1
CASSYSSGGSYYGYTF TRBJ1-2 TRBV6-6
CSAKQGLDGEQYF - TRBV29-1
CASRTSGGTWHEQYF TRBJ2-7 TRBV6-2/TRBV6-3
CASRSPGLVTDTQYF TRBJ2-3 TRBV27
CSAPKGEQYF TRBJ2-7 TRBV20-1
CASSQDGEGEDVNTEAFF TRBJ1-1 TRBV4-1
CASSLLLAGDEQYF TRBJ2-7 TRBV11-2
CASSEMGYGGPTGTDTQYF TRBJ2-3 TRBV10-2
CASRSIALDTQYF TRBJ2-5 TRBV6-1
CASSGVGGAGNEQFF TRBJ2-1 TRBV5-1
CSAPTPGTGSYEQYF TRBJ2-7 TRBV20-1
CASSPPTGLGYEQYF TRBJ2-7 TRBV13
CASSPQGVGETQYF TRBJ2-5 TRBV11-2
CASSSIAGGPREQFF TRBJ2-1 TRBV27